The clone carrying this TCR beta chain was seen repeatedly, ten times or more. Its specificity is not known. This entry comes from a study of human T cells and chemical hapten exposure. Overall study context: Weekly diphenylcyclopropenone doses were given to patients' scalps across the approximately 24-week study.

Noted time point: patch test 1, 2 weeks after DPC sensitization. Regarding treatment: therapeutic diphenylcyclopropenone sensitization with weekly scalp DPC. TCRdb itself ran the RACE reads through MiXCR, one entry per CDR3 protein. Of about 83,000 distinct CDR3 sequences in the sample, under 9% were seen once. Points from the study as a whole: High-frequency TCRs, those above 1 in 1000, stayed the same after DPC sensitization.

This CDR3 has 19 amino acids. Germline CDR1 MNHEY, CDR2 SVGAGI. V shed 0 bases and J 5 bases; nucleotides not matched to a gene: 14. This sequence joins TRBV6-5 and TRBJ1-3; the match to TRBD1 covers 9 bases. This TCR derives from a woman aged 25 to 39 with alopecia areata. Some clones in this sample may be carry-over from other donors' samples. The source material was whole blood, sampled in connection with sensitization to the hapten diphenylcyclopropenone (DPC). CDR3 protein: CASSYSSPVGTGLRNTIYF. DNA of the CDR3: TGTGCCAGCAGTTACTCCTCACCGGTCGGGACAGGGCTTCGAAACACCATATATTTT.